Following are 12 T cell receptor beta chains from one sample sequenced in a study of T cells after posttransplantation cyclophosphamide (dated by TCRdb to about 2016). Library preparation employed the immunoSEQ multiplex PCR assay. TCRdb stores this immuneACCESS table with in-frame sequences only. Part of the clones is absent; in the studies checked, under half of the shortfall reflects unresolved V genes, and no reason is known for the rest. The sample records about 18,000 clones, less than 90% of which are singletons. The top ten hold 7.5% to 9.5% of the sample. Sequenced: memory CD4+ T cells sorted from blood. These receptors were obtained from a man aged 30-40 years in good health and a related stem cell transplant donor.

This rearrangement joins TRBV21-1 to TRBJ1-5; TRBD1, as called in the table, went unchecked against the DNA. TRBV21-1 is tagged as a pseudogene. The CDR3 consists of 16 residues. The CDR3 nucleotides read TGTGCCAGCAGCAAAGGAAAACAGGGGGGTAATCAGCCCCAGCATTTT. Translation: CASSKGKQGGNQPQHF.

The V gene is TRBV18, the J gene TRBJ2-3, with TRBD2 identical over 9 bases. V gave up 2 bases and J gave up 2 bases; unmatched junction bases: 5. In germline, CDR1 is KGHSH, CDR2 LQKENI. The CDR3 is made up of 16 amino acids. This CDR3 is CASSPMSGGPTDTQYF. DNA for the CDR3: TGTGCCAGCTCACCAATGAGCGGGGGGCCCACAGATACGCAGTATTTT.

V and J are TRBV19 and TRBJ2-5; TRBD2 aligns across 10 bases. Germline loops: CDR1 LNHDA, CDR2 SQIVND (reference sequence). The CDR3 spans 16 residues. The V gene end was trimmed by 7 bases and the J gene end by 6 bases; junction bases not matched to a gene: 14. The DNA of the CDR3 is TGTGCCAGTACCGATAGCGGGGGGTTCGGTCAAAAGACCCAGTACTTC. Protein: CASTDSGGFGQKTQYF. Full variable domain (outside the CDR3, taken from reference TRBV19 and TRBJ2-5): DGGITQSPKYLFRKEGQNVTLSCEQNLNHDAMYWYRQDPGQGLRLIYYSQIVNDFQKGDIAEGYSVSREKKESFPLTVTSAQKNPTAFYLCASTDSGGFGQKTQYFGPGTRLLVL.

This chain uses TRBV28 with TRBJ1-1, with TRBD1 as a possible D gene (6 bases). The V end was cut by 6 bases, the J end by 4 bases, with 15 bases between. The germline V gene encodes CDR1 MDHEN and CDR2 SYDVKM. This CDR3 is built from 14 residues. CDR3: CASSPGGGPTEAFF. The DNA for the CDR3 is TGTGCCAGCAGCCCCGGGGGGGGGCCCACTGAAGCTTTCTTT. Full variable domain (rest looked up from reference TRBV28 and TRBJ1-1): DVKVTQSSRYLVKRTGEKVFLECVQDMDHENMFWYRQDPGLGLRLIYFSYDVKMKEKGDIPEGYSVSREKKERFSLILESASTNQTSMYLCASSPGGGPTEAFFGQGTRLTVV.

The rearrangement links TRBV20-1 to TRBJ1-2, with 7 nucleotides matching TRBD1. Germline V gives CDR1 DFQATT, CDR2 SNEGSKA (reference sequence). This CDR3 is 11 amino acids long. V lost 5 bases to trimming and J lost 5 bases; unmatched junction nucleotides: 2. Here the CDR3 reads CSAWDRYGYTF. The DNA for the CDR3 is TGCAGTGCTTGGGACAGATATGGCTACACCTTC.

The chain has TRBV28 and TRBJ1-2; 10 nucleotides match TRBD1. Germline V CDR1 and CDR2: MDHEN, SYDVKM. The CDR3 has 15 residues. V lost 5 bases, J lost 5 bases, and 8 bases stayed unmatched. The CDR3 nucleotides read TGTGCCAGCAGTCAGGGACAGGGGCGGAGGTATGGCTACACCTTC. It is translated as CASSQGQGRRYGYTF.

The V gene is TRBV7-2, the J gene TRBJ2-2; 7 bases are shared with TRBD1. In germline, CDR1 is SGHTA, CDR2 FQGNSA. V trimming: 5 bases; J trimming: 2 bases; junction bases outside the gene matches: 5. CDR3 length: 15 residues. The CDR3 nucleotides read TGTGCCAGCAGCCACCGGGACAGAAACACCGGGGAGCTGTTTTTT. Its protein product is CASSHRDRNTGELFF.

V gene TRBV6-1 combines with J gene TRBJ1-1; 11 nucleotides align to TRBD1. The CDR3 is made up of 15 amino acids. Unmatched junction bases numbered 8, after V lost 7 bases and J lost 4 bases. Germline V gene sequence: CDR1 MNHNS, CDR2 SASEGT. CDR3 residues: CASKVGTGGGTEAFF. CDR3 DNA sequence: TGTGCCAGCAAGGTCGGGACAGGGGGTGGCACTGAAGCTTTCTTT.

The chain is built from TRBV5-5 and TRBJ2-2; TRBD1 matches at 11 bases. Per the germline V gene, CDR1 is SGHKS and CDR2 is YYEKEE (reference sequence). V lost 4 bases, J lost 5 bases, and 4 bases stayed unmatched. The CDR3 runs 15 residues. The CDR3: CASSIGQGATGELFF. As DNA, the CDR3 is TGTGCCAGCAGCATTGGACAGGGGGCGACCGGGGAGCTGTTTTTT.

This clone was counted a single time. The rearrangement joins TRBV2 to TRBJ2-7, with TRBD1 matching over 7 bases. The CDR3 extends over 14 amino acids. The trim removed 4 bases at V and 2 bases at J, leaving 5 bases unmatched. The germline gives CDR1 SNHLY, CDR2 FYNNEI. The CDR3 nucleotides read TGTGCCAGCAGTGCTGAAACAGGGGCCTACGAGCAGTACTTC. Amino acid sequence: CASSAETGAYEQYF.

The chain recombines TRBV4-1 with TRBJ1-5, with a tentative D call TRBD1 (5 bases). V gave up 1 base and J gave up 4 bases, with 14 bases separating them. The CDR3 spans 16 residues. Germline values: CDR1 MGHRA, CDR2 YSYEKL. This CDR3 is CASSQVVTGSNQPQHF. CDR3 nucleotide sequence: TGCGCCAGCAGCCAAGTAGTTACAGGTTCGAATCAGCCCCAGCATTTT.

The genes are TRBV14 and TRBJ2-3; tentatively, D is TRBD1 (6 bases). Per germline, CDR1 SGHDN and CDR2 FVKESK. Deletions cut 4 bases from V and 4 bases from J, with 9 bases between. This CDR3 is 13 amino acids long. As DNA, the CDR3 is TGTGCCAGCAGCCGGTGGGGGCCAGATACGCAGTATTTT. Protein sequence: CASSRWGPDTQYF.